The rows below give T cell receptor beta chains drawn from one sample of a study of T-cell reconstitution after alpha-beta-depleted transplantation in children. TCRdb reanalysed the PCR reads using MiXCR and keeps one entry per CDR3 protein. The repertoire consists of roughly 200,000 distinct CDR3 sequences, with roughly a tenth occurring once and the leading ten covering 28%. The source material was PBMCs, sampled before TCRalphabeta/CD19-depleted stem cell transplant. The receptors come from a child younger than two with acute myeloid leukemia, due to receive a stem cell transplant. CDR3s include the opening cysteine and the closing phenylalanine or tryptophan. D genes are given only for firm matches. Clone size is given for some rows only: seen once, a few or many times, or a class if the clone is expanded.

j_gene | v_gene | abundance | d_gene | CDR3nt | CDR3aa
TRBJ1-5 | TRBV27 | many | TRBD1 | TGTGCCAGCAAGACAGGGGGCAAGCCCCAGCATTTT | CASKTGGKPQHF
TRBJ2-1 | TRBV20-1 | many | TRBD2 | TGCAGTGCTAGAGATAGCGGGAGGGCGAGAAATGAGCAGTTCTTC | CSARDSGRARNEQFF
TRBJ2-2 | TRBV20-1 | many | - | TGCAGTGCTAGAGTTCGTGGTCTTGCTAACGGGGAGCTGTTTTTT | CSARVRGLANGELFF
TRBJ2-2 | TRBV12-3/TRBV12-4 | many | - | TGTGCCAGCGTATCATCCCCCGGGGTACGCAACGGGGAGCTGTTTTTT | CASVSSPGVRNGELFF
TRBJ2-1 | TRBV20-1 | many | TRBD2 | TGCAGTGCCAGGACTAGCGGGGGCCTATCCTACAATGAGCAGTTCTTC | CSARTSGGLSYNEQFF
TRBJ1-1 | TRBV15 | many | - | TGTGCCACCAGCAGAGGGGGGGGCGTAACTGAAGCTTTCTTT | CATSRGGGVTEAFF
TRBJ2-7 | TRBV3-1 | many | TRBD1 | TGTGCCAGCAGCCCCCACAGGGGGCTCGAGCAGTACTTC | CASSPHRGLEQYF
TRBJ1-1 | TRBV6-1 | many | - | TGTGCCAGCAGTGAGGGGAGGAAGACTGAAGCTTTCTTT | CASSEGRKTEAFF
TRBJ2-7 | TRBV10-3 | many | TRBD1 | TGTGCCATCAGTGGGAGACAGGGTAGCGACGAGCAGTACTTC | CAISGRQGSDEQYF
TRBJ2-2 | TRBV5-6 | many | - | TGTGCCAGCAGCTTTGATACGAACACCGGGGAGCTGTTTTTT | CASSFDTNTGELFF
TRBJ1-2 | TRBV11-3 | - | - | TGTGCCAGCAGCCCGGCCGACGGACGAGGCTACACCTTC | CASSPADGRGYTF
TRBJ2-1 | TRBV3-1 | few | - | TGTGCCAGCAGCTTGGGGGGTCTCCACTACAATGAGCAGTTCTTC | CASSLGGLHYNEQFF
TRBJ1-6 | TRBV5-1 | many | TRBD1 | TGCGCCAGCAGCTTGACGGGGCAGACAGGGAGGAATTCACCCCTCCACTTT | CASSLTGQTGRNSPLHF
TRBJ1-1 | TRBV24-1 | few | - | TGTGCCACCAGTGATTTAGGTTTAGAACGACAAAGCAACACTGAAGCTTTCTTT | CATSDLGLERQSNTEAFF